This T cell receptor beta chain stems from a study of shared T cell receptors in the human thymus. The germline gives CDR1 MNHEY, CDR2 SMNVEV (reference sequence). The CDR3 length is 16 residues. Trimming took 5 bases from V and 1 from J, leaving 14 bases between them. Profiled with immunoSEQ multiplex PCR; TCRdb holds only in-frame clones, not every one. The sample shows over 65,000 clones, around 96% of them seen only once. The chain carries TRBV27 and TRBJ1-4, with D possibly matching TRBD1 (6 bases). This TCR was recovered from a human donor. Sequencing used thymocytes. This CDR3 reads CASSESGTRTNEKLFF. The CDR3 nucleotides are TGTGCCAGCAGTGAGTCCGGGACAAGAACTAATGAAAAACTGTTTTTT.